Presented here are 22 T cell receptor beta chains from one specimen sequenced in a study of patients and donors after allogeneic stem cell transplantation. TCRdb reprocessed the RT-PCR reads with MiXCR, giving one entry per CDR3 protein. The repertoire includes roughly 880,000 distinct CDR3 sequences, about 20% of them detected once, and 5% to 6.5% sits in the top ten. Sequenced material: blood, either unsorted or a sorted T cell fraction (not recorded which). The origin of the receptors is a human donor who was either an allogeneic HSCT recipient or a stem cell or donor lymphocyte infusion donor (not recorded which). It is not recorded whose cells these are; they may come from a transplant donor.

This clonotype was found a few times. The rearrangement joins TRBV29-1 to TRBJ2-7, with 7 bases matching TRBD2. Looked up from germline, CDR1 is SQVTM and CDR2 is ANQGSEA. The trim removed 6 bases at V and 2 bases at J, leaving 10 bases unmatched. CDR3 length equals 14 residues. CDR3 sequence reads: CSVVGWGGAYEQYF. The CDR3 nucleotides read TGCAGCGTCGTTGGGTGGGGGGGTGCCTACGAGCAGTACTTC.

The chain employs TRBV7-9 and TRBJ2-3; 7 bases line up with TRBD2. There are 15 residues in the CDR3. V lost 1 base to trimming and J lost 8 bases; unmatched junction nucleotides: 9. Germline V lookup: CDR1 SEHNR, CDR2 FQNEAQ (reference sequence). CDR3 in DNA: TGTGCCAGCAGCTTAGAAGGCGGGGGACCCCGTACGCAGTATTTT. Its protein is CASSLEGGGPRTQYF.

This clonotype was seen only a few times. The chain recombines TRBV5-1 with TRBJ2-3; D perhaps matches TRBD2 (6 bases). CDR1 is SGHRS and CDR2 is YFSETQ in the germline V gene. V gave up 4 bases and J gave up 5 bases, with 11 bases separating them. The CDR3 totals 13 residues. The CDR3: CASSPLTRDTQYF. As DNA, the CDR3 is TGCGCCAGCAGCCCCCTGACTAGAGATACGCAGTATTTT.

The rearrangement joins TRBV5-5 to TRBJ2-1; D gene uncertain. Germline lookup yields CDR1 SGHKS and CDR2 YYEKEE (reference sequence). The CDR3 totals 17 residues. V was pared by 1 base and J by 0 bases, with 14 bases between. The CDR3 DNA reads TGTGCCAGCAGCTTGACTGCCGTGCTCACCTCCTACAATGAGCAGTTCTTC. It encodes CASSLTAVLTSYNEQFF.

The rearrangement uses TRBV19 and TRBJ2-5; 10 bases are a match to TRBD1. The V gene's germline CDR1 is LNHDA and CDR2 SQIVND (reference sequence). This CDR3 spans 15 amino acids. After removal of 4 bases from V and 5 bases from J, the junction contained 7 bases not matched to a gene. The DNA of the CDR3 is TGTGCCAGTAGTACGGGGACAGGGGAGCGGGAGACCCAGTACTTC. This gives the protein CASSTGTGERETQYF.

This clonotype showed up just a few times. The genes are TRBV6-1 and TRBJ2-1; D gene ambiguous. The CDR3 is 15 amino acids. V lost 6 bases and J lost 3, with 15 bases in between. Germline CDR1 reads MNHNS; CDR2 reads SASEGT. The CDR3: CASSDRLGRYNEQFF. For the CDR3, the DNA is TGTGCCAGCAGCGATCGACTGGGCCGCTACAATGAGCAGTTCTTC.

This clonotype was seen only a few times. The chain has TRBV5-6 and TRBJ2-7; TRBD1 aligns across 9 bases. CDR1 and CDR2 (germline): SGHDT, YYEEEE. The V segment lost 6 bases and the J segment 2 bases; nucleotides outside the gene matches: 9. The CDR3 sequence is 15 residues long. CDR3 sequence: CASNQAGQGTYEQYF. The CDR3 DNA is TGTGCCAGCAACCAGGCGGGACAGGGAACCTACGAGCAGTACTTC.

This clonotype was detected only a few times. The chain links TRBV27 to TRBJ2-1, with D possibly matching TRBD1 (6 bases). This CDR3 is built from 14 residues. CDR1 is MNHEY, CDR2 SMNVEV, per germline (reference sequence). Trimming took off 11 bases at V and 10 bases at J, with 24 bases between the two ends. The CDR3, as DNA: TGTGCCTGCCGTCGGCTAGAGGCTACAGGGGAGCAGTTCTTC. Translated: CACRRLEATGEQFF.

There are a few counts of this clonotype. J is TRBJ2-1 and V is TRBV12-3 or TRBV12-4; weak D call: TRBD2 (5 bases). V lost 5 bases, J lost 14 bases, and 25 bases lay in between. The CDR3 is 15 amino acids. The CDR3 sequence is CASSPTFGDSDGEFF. CDR3 DNA: TGTGCCAGCAGTCCGACCTTCGGGGATAGCGATGGGGAGTTCTTC.

This rearrangement joins TRBV29-1 to TRBJ1-2; tentatively, D is TRBD1 (6 bases). Per germline, CDR1 SQVTM and CDR2 ANQGSEA. CDR3 length equals 11 residues. V lost 4 bases to trimming and J lost 8 bases, with 11 bases between them. The CDR3 is CSVGDRTGYTF. The CDR3 DNA reads TGCAGCGTTGGTGACAGGACGGGCTACACCTTC.

V and J are TRBV5-1 and TRBJ1-1, with D maybe TRBD1 (5 bases). Trimming removed 3 bases from V and 5 bases from J, with 14 bases in between. Germline V lookup: CDR1 SGHRS, CDR2 YFSETQ. This CDR3 spans 14 amino acids. The CDR3 sequence: CASSSGSGGTEAFF. CDR3 DNA sequence: TGCGCCAGCAGCTCCGGGTCCGGGGGGACTGAAGCTTTCTTT.

About this clonotype: This may be a read error, as it is one base from a much larger clone. J is TRBJ1-3 and V is TRBV29-1; no reliable D call. Germline V gene sequence: CDR1 SQVTM, CDR2 ANQGSEA. The CDR3 has 12 residues. Written as DNA, the CDR3 is TGCAGGGTTGCTTTGCGTGGAAACACCATATATTTT. Translation: CRVALRGNTIYF.

The chain employs TRBV6-1 and TRBJ2-7; 8 bases line up with TRBD1. The CDR3 totals 15 residues. Germline lookup yields CDR1 MNHNS and CDR2 SASEGT. Trimming took 8 bases from V and 2 from J; bases not matched to a gene: 11. CDR3 region: CASAPGQDITYEQYF. The DNA for the CDR3 is TGTGCCAGCGCCCCGGGACAGGACATTACCTACGAGCAGTACTTC.

The J gene is TRBJ1-3, the V gene TRBV28, with unresolved D. V shed 6 bases and J shed 12 bases, with 15 bases lying between them. The CDR3 loop spans 12 amino acids. The germline V gene has CDR1 MDHEN and CDR2 SYDVKM. The CDR3 loop reads CASSYDIANIYF. The CDR3 nucleotides read TGTGCCAGCAGCTACGACATAGCTAACATATATTTT. Complete variable domain (other parts from reference TRBV28 and TRBJ1-3): DVKVTQSSRYLVKRTGEKVFLECVQDMDHENMFWYRQDPGLGLRLIYFSYDVKMKEKGDIPEGYSVSREKKERFSLILESASTNQTSMYLCASSYDIANIYFGEGSWLTVV.

The rearrangement uses TRBV20-1 and TRBJ2-2; the D gene is possibly TRBD1 (6 bases). CDR1 and CDR2 from the germline V gene are DFQATT and SNEGSKA (reference sequence). CDR3 length: 15 residues. Trimming cost V 6 bases and J 4 bases, with 18 bases left between them. The CDR3 DNA follows: TGCAGTGCCCTGAAGACAGGTTCGGGCACCGGGGAGCTGTTTTTT. It codes for CSALKTGSGTGELFF.

The gene calls are TRBV5-1 and TRBJ1-2; D unclear. Germline CDR1 and CDR2: SGHRS and YFSETQ. The CDR3 covers 14 residues. Trimming shortened V by 0 bases and J by 8 bases, and 14 bases separated the two germline ends. The CDR3, as DNA: TGCGCCAGCAGCTTGGGATCGGCGGGAGACGGCTACACCTTC. Translated, it gives CASSLGSAGDGYTF.

This clonotype was counted between two and nine times. The chain recombines TRBV6-1 with TRBJ2-7, with 7 bases matching TRBD1. Germline CDR1 reads MNHNS; CDR2 reads SASEGT. The J segment lost 3 bases and the V segment lost 4 bases, leaving 9 bases of the junction unmatched. The length of the CDR3 is 15 residues. CDR3 nucleotides: TGTGCCAGCAGTGGGCCGGGACAGCTTGGCTACGAGCAGTACTTC. Residues: CASSGPGQLGYEQYF.

The chain joins TRBV12-3 or TRBV12-4 to TRBJ2-1, with D perhaps matching TRBD1 (6 bases). V gave up 10 bases and J gave up 8 bases, with 18 bases separating them. The CDR3 consists of 13 residues. The CDR3: CATQRNRVDEQFF. For the CDR3, the DNA is TGTGCCACACAAAGAAACAGGGTCGATGAGCAGTTCTTC.

This clonotype was seen a few times. This chain connects TRBV6-1 to TRBJ1-2; the D is unclear. Trimming removed 6 bases from V and 5 bases from J, with 13 bases in between. Germline CDR1 and CDR2: MNHNS and SASEGT. CDR3 size: 13 residues. CDR3 region: CASSRREFYGYTF. The CDR3 bases are TGTGCCAGCAGCCGACGTGAGTTTTATGGCTACACCTTC.

This clonotype has just a few counts. CDR3 amino acids: CASSLARLLAGGNTGELFF. In DNA, the CDR3 is TGCGCCAGCAGCTTGGCCAGGCTTCTAGCGGGAGGGAACACCGGGGAGCTGTTTTTT. This chain connects TRBV5-1 to TRBJ2-2, with 11 bases matching TRBD2. Trimming removed 0 bases from V and 1 base from J; junction bases left unmatched: 8. CDR1 is SGHRS, CDR2 YFSETQ, per germline. The CDR3 runs 19 residues.

This clonotype was seen a handful of times. The chain uses TRBV5-1 and TRBJ1-3; D is unresolved. The CDR3 loop spans 14 amino acids. Germline V lookup: CDR1 SGHRS, CDR2 YFSETQ. Deletions cut 0 bases from V and 4 bases from J, with 8 bases between. DNA for the CDR3: TGCGCCAGCAGCTTGGGCTCCACCGGAAACACCATATATTTT. Translated, it gives CASSLGSTGNTIYF.

There are a few counts of this clonotype. V usage is TRBV20-1 and J usage is TRBJ1-3, with D maybe TRBD1 (6 bases). Trimming removed 5 bases from V and 2 bases from J, with 13 bases in between. The CDR3 is 14 amino acids. From germline, CDR1 is DFQATT and CDR2 SNEGSKA (reference sequence). The CDR3 sequence is CSALAGDAGNTIYF. DNA of the CDR3: TGCAGTGCTCTAGCAGGGGATGCTGGAAACACCATATATTTT.